The 17 T cell receptor beta chains listed next were all sequenced from one sample in a study of blood T cell repertoires in COVID-19. Sequencing used immunoSEQ multiplex PCR; TCRdb keeps in-frame clones, though not all of them. The table includes 350,000 to 450,000 clones, more than 75% detected once. Material: peripheral blood. These receptors were collected from a woman aged 55 to 70 with COVID-19, enrolled during active disease.

The chain combines TRBV14 with TRBJ2-2, with 8 bases that match TRBD1. CDR3 length equals 17 residues. After removal of 1 base from V and 5 bases from J, the junction contained 9 bases not matched to a gene. Germline-derived CDR1 and CDR2 are SGHDN and FVKESK. This CDR3 reads CASSQGFRTGGTGELFF. CDR3 coding DNA: TGTGCCAGCAGCCAAGGGTTCCGAACAGGGGGAACCGGGGAGCTGTTTTTT.

V usage is TRBV18 and J usage is TRBJ2-7; D is possibly TRBD1 (5 bases). Germline V gives CDR1 KGHSH, CDR2 LQKENI. There are 12 residues in the CDR3. Trimming cost V 5 bases and J 6 bases, with 11 bases left between them. CDR3 in amino acids: CASSNAGFEQYF. The DNA of the CDR3 is TGTGCCAGCTCAAACGCAGGGTTCGAGCAGTACTTC.

The CDR3 spells CSVQEGVGGYTF. The CDR3 DNA is TGCAGCGTACAGGAGGGAGTGGGAGGCTACACCTTC. The rearrangement uses TRBV29-1 and TRBJ1-2; D possibly corresponds to TRBD1 (5 bases). The ends were cut back, 6 bases at V and 8 bases at J, with 16 bases in the middle. Germline V gives CDR1 SQVTM, CDR2 ANQGSEA. This CDR3 comprises 12 residues.

The gene calls are TRBV7-8 and TRBJ1-4; 8 positions match TRBD1. Trimming took 4 bases from V and 10 from J; bases not matched to a gene: 11. CDR3 length equals 15 residues. Germline V gene sequence: CDR1 SGHVS, CDR2 FQNEAQ. This CDR3 is CASSSGTGRMGKLFF. As DNA, the CDR3 is TGTGCCAGCAGCTCCGGGACAGGCAGGATGGGAAAACTGTTTTTT.

This sequence joins TRBV7-3 and TRBJ1-1, with D possibly TRBD1 on 5 matching bases. CDR1 and CDR2 from the germline V gene are SGHTA and FQGTGA. Trimming removed 1 base at V and 4 bases at J, with 13 bases between. The length of the CDR3 is 15 residues. This CDR3 is CASSLSPPGITEAFF. As DNA, the CDR3 is TGTGCCAGCAGCTTAAGTCCCCCAGGGATCACTGAAGCTTTCTTT.

The chain couples TRBV27 to TRBJ1-5, with D unclear. This CDR3 contains 16 residues. The germline gives CDR1 MNHEY, CDR2 SMNVEV (reference sequence). Trimming took 3 bases from V and 0 from J, leaving 12 bases between them. The CDR3 nucleotides read TGTGCCAGCAGTTTGAGGCTAATCGGTAGCAATCAGCCCCAGCATTTT. This gives the protein CASSLRLIGSNQPQHF.

Only a few counts were recorded for this clone. The chain couples TRBV7-9 to TRBJ1-6; D not resolved. Trimming stripped 5 bases from V and 6 bases from J, with 14 bases between. Germline V gene lookup returns CDR1 SEHNR and CDR2 FQNEAQ (reference sequence). The CDR3 loop spans 15 amino acids. The CDR3 DNA sequence: TGTGCCAGCAGCCCCCGGGAGGGTATTAATTCACCCCTCCACTTT. Protein sequence: CASSPREGINSPLHF.

The rearrangement links TRBV18 to TRBJ2-5; D not resolved. The V end lost 4 bases, the J end lost 1 base, and 4 bases lay between the germline ends. The CDR3 contains 12 residues. Looked up from germline, CDR1 is KGHSH and CDR2 is LQKENI. The CDR3 DNA reads TGTGCCAGCTCACGGGCCCAAGAGACCCAGTACTTC. It yields the protein CASSRAQETQYF.

CDR3 loop: CASSILTGVVTEAFF. In nucleotides, the CDR3 is TGTGCCAGTAGTATTTTGACAGGGGTTGTCACTGAAGCTTTCTTT. The chain carries TRBV19 and TRBJ1-1; 8 bases agree with TRBD1. Germline V CDR1 and CDR2: LNHDA, SQIVND (reference sequence). The length of the CDR3 is 15 residues. The trim removed 3 bases at V and 4 bases at J, leaving 7 bases unmatched. The complete variable domain, with remaining parts taken from reference TRBV19 and TRBJ1-1, reads DGGITQSPKYLFRKEGQNVTLSCEQNLNHDAMYWYRQDPGQGLRLIYYSQIVNDFQKGDIAEGYSVSREKKESFPLTVTSAQKNPTAFYLCASSILTGVVTEAFFGQGTRLTVV.

Comment on this clone: The same CDR3 also results from other DNA sequences found in this sample. This rearrangement joins TRBV28 to TRBJ1-1; 8 positions agree with TRBD1. Germline assignment: CDR1 MDHEN and CDR2 SYDVKM. CDR3 size: 13 residues. V was pared by 2 bases and J by 5 bases, with 1 base of the junction left unmatched. The CDR3 DNA follows: TGTGCCAGCAGTTTAGACAGGGGAACTGAAGCTTTCTTT. As protein: CASSLDRGTEAFF.

In its sample, this clone was seen once. This rearrangement joins TRBV28 to TRBJ2-3; TRBD2 might be the D (6 bases). The V end lost 2 bases, the J end lost 7 bases, and 13 bases lay between the germline ends. CDR1 and CDR2 from the germline V gene are MDHEN and SYDVKM. CDR3 length: 14 residues. CDR3: CASSLGGVKNTQYF. The DNA of the CDR3 is TGTGCCAGCAGTTTAGGAGGGGTCAAGAATACGCAGTATTTT. The full variable domain, in which reference TRBV28 and TRBJ2-3 provide the parts outside the CDR3, is DVKVTQSSRYLVKRTGEKVFLECVQDMDHENMFWYRQDPGLGLRLIYFSYDVKMKEKGDIPEGYSVSREKKERFSLILESASTNQTSMYLCASSLGGVKNTQYFGPGTRLTVL.

V is TRBV7-2 and J is TRBJ2-7; 9 bases agree with TRBD2. In germline, CDR1 is SGHTA, CDR2 FQGNSA. The CDR3 extends over 15 amino acids. V shed 1 base and J 2 bases; nucleotides not matched to a gene: 3. The CDR3 sequence: CASSLVGGGAYEQYF. The DNA of the CDR3 is TGTGCCAGCAGCTTAGTAGGCGGGGGGGCCTACGAGCAGTACTTC.

Notes on this clone: Distinct nucleotide sequences in the sample also encode this CDR3. In DNA, the CDR3 is TGTGCCAGCAGTGAAGCCAGGGGCGGCTACACCTTC. As protein: CASSEARGGYTF. J is TRBJ1-2 and V is TRBV2; D may be TRBD1 (6 bases). Deletions cut 0 bases from V and 8 bases from J, with 7 bases between. This CDR3 contains 12 residues. The germline V gene has CDR1 SNHLY and CDR2 FYNNEI.

This clone was recorded a few times. This rearrangement joins TRBV4-1 to TRBJ2-7; 8 bases agree with TRBD1. V gave up 8 bases and J gave up 2 bases; unmatched junction bases: 8. Germline V gene lookup returns CDR1 MGHRA and CDR2 YSYEKL. The CDR3 has 14 amino acids. CDR3 protein: CASQMRTGPYEQYF. CDR3 nucleotide sequence: TGCGCCAGCCAAATGAGGACAGGGCCCTACGAGCAGTACTTC.

As for this clone: The sample has other DNA sequences that encode this CDR3 too. V and J are TRBV5-1 and TRBJ2-3; D gene unclear. Trimming pared 3 bases from V and 4 bases from J, leaving 3 bases between. The CDR3 has 11 residues. Germline V gives CDR1 SGHRS, CDR2 YFSETQ. CDR3 bases: TGCGCCAGCAGCTCCTCAGATACGCAGTATTTT. Translated, it gives CASSSSDTQYF.

The chain combines TRBV5-6 with TRBJ1-6; 10 nucleotides line up with TRBD1. The CDR3 is made up of 17 amino acids. J lost 5 bases, V lost 7 bases, and 12 bases had no gene match. Per germline, CDR1 SGHDT and CDR2 YYEEEE. CDR3 sequence: CASGRIRDRGHNSPLHF. The DNA for the CDR3 is TGTGCCAGCGGCCGAATCCGAGACAGGGGGCATAATTCACCCCTCCACTTT.

The rearrangement uses TRBV27 and TRBJ1-6; D is ambiguous. Per the germline V gene, CDR1 is MNHEY and CDR2 is SMNVEV (reference sequence). Trimming removed 1 base at V and 5 bases at J, with 6 bases between. The length of the CDR3 is 14 residues. Written as DNA, the CDR3 is TGTGCCAGCAGTTTATGGCGGGATAATTCACCCCTCCACTTT. Protein sequence: CASSLWRDNSPLHF.